This TCR beta chain was documented in a study of blood T cell repertoires in COVID-19. Some clones are missing from TCRdb's copy, which holds only in-frame ones; the method was immunoSEQ multiplex PCR. The sample shows 350,000 to 450,000 clones, around nine tenths of them seen only once. This TCR was recovered from a human donor in a cohort sampled during active COVID-19. Sample: peripheral blood.

The CDR3: CAWSFGGGYTF. In DNA form, the CDR3 reads TGTGCCTGGAGTTTCGGGGGAGGCTACACCTTC. The rearrangement links TRBV30 to TRBJ1-2; a weak D match, TRBD1 (5 bases). Germline V gives CDR1 GTSNPN, CDR2 SVGIG (reference sequence). Between the trimmed V and J ends, which lost 2 bases and 8 bases, there was a span of 9 bases. The CDR3 spans 11 residues.